The next 20 T cell receptor beta chains were all read from a single sample in a study of vaccination and CD4 T cells after COVID-19. Antigens of these TCRs are unknown. The treatment is: roughly 10-day PBMC culture with coronavirus spike peptide pools or control peptides (ViraFEST assay). The assay that was used to sequence DNA from cultured CD4+ T cells was the Oncomine TCR Beta short-read assay. Via MiXCR, TCRdb re-called the PCR reads, giving one row per CDR3 protein. The sample lists around 16,000 distinct CDR3 sequences, 44% occurring once. This specimen was CD4+ T cells from blood, cultured in vitro, taken after SARS-CoV-2 vaccination. Receptors originate from a human donor who had recovered from COVID-19.

This chain links TRBV28 with TRBJ1-2; TRBD1 might be the D (5 bases). Germline V gene data show CDR1 as MDHEN and CDR2 as SYDVKM. V lost 11 bases, J lost 1 base, and 8 bases lay in between. The CDR3 is 11 residues long. CDR3 in amino acids: CAGGGNYGYTF. Here the CDR3 DNA reads TGTGCCGGGGGGGGTAACTATGGCTACACCTTC.

This clonotype showed up just a few times. The CDR3 sequence is CASIPREGYGYTF. CDR3 DNA: TGTGCCAGCATCCCCAGGGAGGGTTATGGCTACACCTTC. V is TRBV6-1 and J is TRBJ1-2, with D maybe TRBD1 (5 bases). This CDR3 has 13 amino acids. V shed 7 bases and J shed 5 bases, with 14 bases lying between them. The germline V gene encodes CDR1 MNHNS and CDR2 SASEGT.

The table lists this clonotype with a few counts. CDR3 DNA: TGCAGTGCTAGACCCCGGGACCGCGGGGAGACCCAGTACTTC. Amino acid sequence: CSARPRDRGETQYF. The chain links TRBV20-1 to TRBJ2-5; perhaps D is TRBD1 or TRBD2 (5 bases each). This CDR3 is built from 14 residues. V gave up 2 bases and J gave up 5 bases, with 15 bases separating them. Germline V gives CDR1 DFQATT, CDR2 SNEGSKA (reference sequence).

This sequence joins TRBV10-1 and TRBJ2-1, with 8 bases aligning to TRBD2. Losses at the gene ends were 8 bases for V and 5 bases for J; bases not matched to a gene: 11. The CDR3 totals 15 residues. CDR1 is WNHNN, CDR2 SYGVQD, per germline (reference sequence). CDR3 in amino acids: CASAPVSGRHNEQFF. CDR3 DNA: TGCGCCAGCGCACCGGTGAGCGGGAGACACAATGAGCAGTTCTTC.

This clonotype was seen a few times. The chain employs TRBV19 and TRBJ2-2, with D perhaps matching TRBD1 or TRBD2 (5 bases each). V was shortened by 1 base and J by 5 bases, with 11 bases between the two germline ends. Germline assignment: CDR1 LNHDA and CDR2 SQIVND (reference sequence). This CDR3 contains 15 residues. The CDR3 is CASSIAAGATGELFF. The CDR3 DNA is TGTGCCAGTAGTATAGCCGCCGGGGCGACCGGGGAGCTGTTTTTT. The entire variable domain, with the rest obtained from reference TRBV19 and TRBJ2-2, is as follows: DGGITQSPKYLFRKEGQNVTLSCEQNLNHDAMYWYRQDPGQGLRLIYYSQIVNDFQKGDIAEGYSVSREKKESFPLTVTSAQKNPTAFYLCASSIAAGATGELFFGEGSRLTVL.

This rearrangement joins TRBV4-3 to TRBJ2-7; D unresolved. Between the trimmed V and J ends, which lost 2 bases and 0 bases, there was a span of 11 bases. Germline loops: CDR1 LGHNA, CDR2 YSLEER. This CDR3 spans 15 amino acids. The CDR3 nucleotides read TGCGCCAGCAGCCAAAGCGTACACGGCTCCTACGAGCAGTACTTC. Translation gives CASSQSVHGSYEQYF.

This clonotype was counted a few times. This chain connects TRBV7-9 to TRBJ2-2; 8 bases agree with TRBD1. The CDR3 has 17 amino acids. The germline V gene encodes CDR1 SEHNR and CDR2 FQNEAQ (reference sequence). J was trimmed by 5 bases and V by 5 bases; bases with no gene match: 13. The CDR3 sequence: CASSPPDRVWSTGELFF. The DNA for the CDR3 is TGTGCCAGCAGCCCCCCGGACAGGGTATGGTCTACCGGGGAGCTGTTTTTT.

By share, this clonotype counts as medium-sized (0.01 to 0.1%). The V call is TRBV11-2, the J call TRBJ2-7; D may match TRBD1 or TRBD2 (5 bases each). V gave up 5 bases and J gave up 1 base, with 15 bases separating them. CDR3 length: 15 amino acids. Germline loops: CDR1 SGHAT, CDR2 FQNNGV. The CDR3 loop is CASSPGTANSYEQYF. The CDR3, as DNA: TGTGCCAGCAGCCCAGGGACGGCGAATTCCTACGAGCAGTACTTC.

The genes are TRBV20-1 and TRBJ2-2; 9 bases line up with TRBD2. Germline lookup yields CDR1 DFQATT and CDR2 SNEGSKA (reference sequence). Germline trimming cut 1 base from V and 7 bases from J; bases unmatched to any gene: 10. The CDR3 runs 16 residues. This CDR3 reads CSARVVSGSIDGELFF. In DNA, the CDR3 is TGCAGTGCTAGAGTGGTTAGCGGGAGTATCGACGGGGAGCTGTTTTTT.

By frequency in the sample, this clonotype is medium-sized (0.01 to 0.1%). The chain carries TRBV7-9 and TRBJ1-4, with unresolved D. With 7 bases removed from V and 0 bases from J, the gap between germline ends came to 12 bases. CDR1 is SEHNR, CDR2 FQNEAQ, per germline (reference sequence). The CDR3 loop spans 15 amino acids. The DNA for the CDR3 is TGTGCCAGCACCCCTGGTCGCACAACTAATGAAAAACTGTTTTTT. This sequence encodes CASTPGRTTNEKLFF.

The chain carries TRBV28 and TRBJ2-5, with TRBD2 identical over 8 bases. This CDR3 is 15 amino acids long. The germline V gene has CDR1 MDHEN and CDR2 SYDVKM. Trimming removed 4 bases from V and 4 bases from J; junction bases left unmatched: 8. CDR3 sequence reads: CASSSRSGGGETQYF. CDR3 nucleotides: TGTGCCAGCAGTTCACGGTCGGGAGGGGGAGAGACCCAGTACTTC.

This clonotype was found a few times. The chain combines TRBV19 with TRBJ2-3; 13 bases match TRBD2. The CDR3 runs 18 residues. CDR1 and CDR2 (germline): LNHDA, SQIVND (reference sequence). J lost 4 bases, V lost 6 bases, and 13 bases had no gene match. The CDR3, as DNA: TGTGCCAGTAGCCGGAGACTAGCGGGAGGCCCCGGGGCAGATACGCAGTATTTT. Translation: CASSRRLAGGPGADTQYF.

This chain links TRBV20-1 with TRBJ2-2, with 9 bases matching TRBD1. The germline gives CDR1 DFQATT, CDR2 SNEGSKA (reference sequence). Trimming at V came to 4 bases and at J to 5 bases, leaving 8 bases not matched to a gene. CDR3 length equals 15 residues. CDR3: CSAISPGTGTGELFF. CDR3 sequence (DNA): TGCAGTGCTATCAGTCCCGGGACAGGGACCGGGGAGCTGTTTTTT.

CDR3 protein: CSARNPLEDTEAFF. CDR3 in DNA: TGCAGTGCTAGAAACCCCCTAGAAGACACTGAAGCTTTCTTT. The chain recombines TRBV20-1 with TRBJ1-1, with D uncertain. The CDR3 length is 14 residues. The germline gives CDR1 DFQATT, CDR2 SNEGSKA (reference sequence). V shed 2 bases and J shed 3 bases, with 13 bases lying between them.

This clonotype was seen only a few times. The chain joins TRBV20-1 to TRBJ2-7, with D perhaps TRBD2 (6 bases). Trimming removed 6 bases at V and 3 bases at J, with 15 bases between. This CDR3 is 13 amino acids long. From germline, CDR1 is DFQATT and CDR2 SNEGSKA (reference sequence). For the CDR3, the DNA is TGCAGTGCGGGGGGACTTCAATTCTACGAGCAGTACTTC. Translated: CSAGGLQFYEQYF.

The chain joins TRBV7-3 to TRBJ1-1; TRBD1 matches 8 bases. The germline gives CDR1 SGHTA, CDR2 FQGTGA. V gave up 5 bases and J gave up 4 bases; unmatched junction bases: 6. The CDR3 loop spans 14 amino acids. The CDR3 protein is CASSPQGVGTEAFF. CDR3 DNA sequence: TGTGCCAGCAGCCCACAGGGGGTGGGCACTGAAGCTTTCTTT.

The chain has TRBV6-5 and TRBJ1-6; 7 bases map to TRBD1. Trimming at V came to 1 base and at J to 11 bases, leaving 11 bases not matched to a gene. The germline gives CDR1 MNHEY, CDR2 SVGAGI. The CDR3 contains 16 residues. This chain's CDR3 is CASSYLGQTSHPPLHF. The CDR3 DNA reads TGTGCCAGCAGTTACTTGGGACAGACGTCTCATCCACCCCTCCACTTT.

This chain joins TRBV20-1 and TRBJ2-1, with TRBD2 as a possible D gene (6 bases). Germline CDR1 and CDR2: DFQATT and SNEGSKA (reference sequence). The CDR3 extends over 11 amino acids. For the CDR3, the DNA is TGCGGGGGGAGCTCCTACAATGAGCAGTTCTTC. Protein: CGGSSYNEQFF.

This chain uses TRBV6-1 with TRBJ2-7; TRBD2 aligns across 8 bases. CDR1 is MNHNS and CDR2 is SASEGT in the germline V gene. V lost 6 bases, J lost 4 bases, and 11 bases stayed unmatched. The CDR3 has 15 amino acids. CDR3 sequence (DNA): TGTGCCAGCAGCCCCGAGACGGGAGGGAGTTACGAGCAGTACTTC. Translated: CASSPETGGSYEQYF.

With regard to this clonotype: The junction and the germline gene differ at one end; a read error may be behind it. CDR3 DNA sequence: TGTGCCAGCAGTGGACTAGCGGGAGAGCAGTTCTTC. This translates into CASSGLAGEQFF. The chain recombines TRBV10-1 with TRBJ2-1; 12 bases are shared with TRBD2. This CDR3 region has 12 residues. Looked up from germline, CDR1 is WNHNN and CDR2 is SYGVQD (reference sequence).